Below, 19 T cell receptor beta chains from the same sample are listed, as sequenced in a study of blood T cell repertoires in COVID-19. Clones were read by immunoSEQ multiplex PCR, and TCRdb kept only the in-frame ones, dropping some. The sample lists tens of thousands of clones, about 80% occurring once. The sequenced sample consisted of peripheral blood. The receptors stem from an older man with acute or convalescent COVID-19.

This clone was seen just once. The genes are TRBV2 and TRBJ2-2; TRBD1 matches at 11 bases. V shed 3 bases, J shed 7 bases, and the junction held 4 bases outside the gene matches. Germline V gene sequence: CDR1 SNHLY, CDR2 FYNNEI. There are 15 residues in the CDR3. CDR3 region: CASSEDRGLIGELFF. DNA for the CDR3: TGTGCCAGCAGTGAGGACAGGGGGCTCATCGGGGAGCTGTTTTTT.

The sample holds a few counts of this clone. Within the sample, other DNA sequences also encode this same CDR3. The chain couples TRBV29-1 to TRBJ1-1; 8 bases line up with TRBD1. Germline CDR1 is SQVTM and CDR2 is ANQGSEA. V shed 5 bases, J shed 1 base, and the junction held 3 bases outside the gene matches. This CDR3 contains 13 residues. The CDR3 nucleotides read TGCAGCGTTACAGGGGGAGGGAACACTGAAGCTTTCTTT. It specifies CSVTGGGNTEAFF. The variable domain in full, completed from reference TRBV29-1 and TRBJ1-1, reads SAVISQKPSRDICQRGTSLTIQCQVDSQVTMMFWYRQQPGQSLTLIATANQGSEATYESGFVIDKFPISRPNLTFSTLTVSNMSPEDSSIYLCSVTGGGNTEAFFGQGTRLTVV.

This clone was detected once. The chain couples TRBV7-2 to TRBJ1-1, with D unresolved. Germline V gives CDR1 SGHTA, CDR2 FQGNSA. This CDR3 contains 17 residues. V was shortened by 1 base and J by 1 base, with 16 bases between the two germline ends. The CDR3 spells CASSLDWRMRENTEAFF. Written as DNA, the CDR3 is TGTGCCAGCAGCTTAGACTGGAGAATGAGGGAGAACACTGAAGCTTTCTTT. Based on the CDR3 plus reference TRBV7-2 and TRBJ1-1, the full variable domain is GAGVSQSPSNKVTEKGKDVELRCDPISGHTALYWYRQSLGQGLEFLIYFQGNSAPDKSGLPSDRFSAERTGGSVSTLTIQRTQQEDSAVYLCASSLDWRMRENTEAFFGQGTRLTVV.

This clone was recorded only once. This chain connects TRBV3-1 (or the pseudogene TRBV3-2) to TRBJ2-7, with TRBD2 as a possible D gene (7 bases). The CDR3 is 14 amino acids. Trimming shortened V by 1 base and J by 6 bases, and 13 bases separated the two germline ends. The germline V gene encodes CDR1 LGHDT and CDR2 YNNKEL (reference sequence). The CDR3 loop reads CASSQGGGRREQYF. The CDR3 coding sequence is TGTGCCAGCAGCCAAGGGGGGGGGCGCCGCGAGCAGTACTTC.

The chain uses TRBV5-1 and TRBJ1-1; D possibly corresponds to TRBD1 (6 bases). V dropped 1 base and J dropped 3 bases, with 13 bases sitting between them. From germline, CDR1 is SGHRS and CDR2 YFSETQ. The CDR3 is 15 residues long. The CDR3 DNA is TGCGCCAGCAGCTTGTACAGGGTCGGTGACACTGAAGCTTTCTTT. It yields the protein CASSLYRVGDTEAFF.

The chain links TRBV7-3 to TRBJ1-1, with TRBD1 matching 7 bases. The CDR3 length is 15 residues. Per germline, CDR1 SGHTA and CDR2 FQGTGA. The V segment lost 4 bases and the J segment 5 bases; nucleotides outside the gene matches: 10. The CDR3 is CASSSSGTVETEAFF. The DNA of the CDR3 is TGTGCCAGCAGCTCTTCCGGGACAGTCGAGACTGAAGCTTTCTTT.

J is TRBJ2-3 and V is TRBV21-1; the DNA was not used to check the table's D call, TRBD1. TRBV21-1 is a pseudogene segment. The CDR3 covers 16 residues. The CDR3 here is CASSSWTGGLSDTQYF. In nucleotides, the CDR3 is TGTGCCAGCAGCAGCTGGACAGGGGGGTTGTCAGATACGCAGTATTTT.

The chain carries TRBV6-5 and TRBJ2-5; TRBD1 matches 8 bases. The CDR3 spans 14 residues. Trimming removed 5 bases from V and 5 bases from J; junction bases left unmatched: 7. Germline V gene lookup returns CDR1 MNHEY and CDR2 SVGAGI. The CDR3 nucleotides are TGTGCCAGCAGTCCCGGACAGGGTACGGAGACCCAGTACTTC. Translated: CASSPGQGTETQYF.

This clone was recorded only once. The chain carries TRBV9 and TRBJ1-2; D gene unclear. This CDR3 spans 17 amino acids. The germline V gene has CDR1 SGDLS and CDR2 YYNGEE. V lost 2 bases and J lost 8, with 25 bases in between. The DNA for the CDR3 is TGTGCCAGCAGCGTCTTCGTCAGTTCTGGTTTGAAGTCCGGCTACACCTTC. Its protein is CASSVFVSSGLKSGYTF.

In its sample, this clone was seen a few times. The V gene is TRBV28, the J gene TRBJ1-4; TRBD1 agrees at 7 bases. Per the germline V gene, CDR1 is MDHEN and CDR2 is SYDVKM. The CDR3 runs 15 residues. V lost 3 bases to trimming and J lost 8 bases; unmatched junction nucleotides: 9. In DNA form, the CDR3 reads TGTGCCAGCAGTTTCCCTAGGCAGGGGGACGAAAAACTGTTTTTT. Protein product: CASSFPRQGDEKLFF.

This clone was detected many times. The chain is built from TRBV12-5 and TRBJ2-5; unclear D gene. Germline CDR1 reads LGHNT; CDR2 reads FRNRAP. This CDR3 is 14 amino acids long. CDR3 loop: CPTLNPSTQETQYF. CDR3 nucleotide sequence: TGTCCAACTCTTAACCCTTCAACCCAAGAGACCCAGTACTTC.

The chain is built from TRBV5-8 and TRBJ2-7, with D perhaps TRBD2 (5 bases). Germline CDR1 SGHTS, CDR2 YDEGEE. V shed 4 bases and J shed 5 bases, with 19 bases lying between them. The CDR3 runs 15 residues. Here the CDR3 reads CASSPPPGMSNEQYV. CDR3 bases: TGTGCCAGCAGCCCCCCGCCGGGGATGAGCAACGAGCAGTACGTC.

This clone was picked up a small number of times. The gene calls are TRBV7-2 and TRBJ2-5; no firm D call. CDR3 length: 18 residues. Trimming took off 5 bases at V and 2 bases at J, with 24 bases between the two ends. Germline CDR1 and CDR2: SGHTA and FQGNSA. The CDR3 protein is CASSPHGLRFSQQETQYF. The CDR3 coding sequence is TGTGCCAGCAGCCCACATGGCCTTAGATTTTCACAGCAAGAGACCCAGTACTTC.

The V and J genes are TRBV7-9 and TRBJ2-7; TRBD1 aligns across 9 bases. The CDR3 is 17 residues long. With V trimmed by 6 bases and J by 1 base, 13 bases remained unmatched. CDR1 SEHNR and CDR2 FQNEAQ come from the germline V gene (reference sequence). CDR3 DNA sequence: TGTGCCAGCAGGGAATTTTATGGGACAGGGTTATCCTACGAGCAGTACGTC. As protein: CASREFYGTGLSYEQYV.

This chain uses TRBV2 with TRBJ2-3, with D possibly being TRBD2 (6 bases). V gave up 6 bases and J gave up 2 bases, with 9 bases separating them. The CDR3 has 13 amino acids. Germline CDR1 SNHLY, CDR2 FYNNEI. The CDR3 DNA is TGTGCCAGCAGAGTAGCGGACACAGATACGCAGTATTTT. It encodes CASRVADTDTQYF.

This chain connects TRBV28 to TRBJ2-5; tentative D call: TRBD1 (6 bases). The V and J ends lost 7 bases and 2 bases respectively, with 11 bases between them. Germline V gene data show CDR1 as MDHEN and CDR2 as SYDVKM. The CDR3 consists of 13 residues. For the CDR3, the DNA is TGTGCCAGCATCCTGACAGGTCAAGAGACCCAGTACTTC. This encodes CASILTGQETQYF.

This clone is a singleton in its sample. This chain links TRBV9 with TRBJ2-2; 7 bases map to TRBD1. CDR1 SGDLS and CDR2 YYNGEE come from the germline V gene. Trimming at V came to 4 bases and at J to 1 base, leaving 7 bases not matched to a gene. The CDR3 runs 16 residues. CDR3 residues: CASSTRWTGNTGELFF. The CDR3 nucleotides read TGTGCCAGCAGCACCCGTTGGACAGGGAACACCGGGGAGCTGTTTTTT.

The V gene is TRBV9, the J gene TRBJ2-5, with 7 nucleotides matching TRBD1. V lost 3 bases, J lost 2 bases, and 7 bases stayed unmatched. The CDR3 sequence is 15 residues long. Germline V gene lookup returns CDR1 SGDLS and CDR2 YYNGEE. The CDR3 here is CASSAHRGHQETQYF. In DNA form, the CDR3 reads TGTGCCAGCAGCGCCCACAGGGGCCATCAAGAGACCCAGTACTTC.

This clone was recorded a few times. In DNA form, the CDR3 reads TGTGCCACTAAATGGACAGATAGCTCTGAGATCACAGATACGCAGTATTTT. Translation: CATKWTDSSEITDTQYF. The rearrangement joins TRBV19 to TRBJ2-3; a weak D match, TRBD1 (6 bases). Trimming removed 10 bases at V and 2 bases at J, with 25 bases between. Per the germline V gene, CDR1 is LNHDA and CDR2 is SQIVND (reference sequence). CDR3 length: 17 amino acids.